Listed below are T cell receptor beta chains from one sample, sequenced in a study of T cell repertoires in cytomegalovirus infection. TCRdb independently ran MiXCR on the reads; one entry per CDR3 protein. The sample lists 210,000 or so distinct CDR3 sequences; roughly 6.5% were seen once. Sequencing was carried out using PBMCs. These receptors were collected from a human donor in good health (CMV status not recorded). Some clones in this sample may be carry-over from other donors' samples. Each CDR3 is given with its conserved first and last residue. D genes are given only for firm matches. Size is stated for part of the rows, as once, few or many counts, or as a class when the clone is expanded.

TRBV25-1,TRBJ2-1,many,-,CASSELSEEQFF,TGTGCCAGCAGTGAATTGAGTGAGGAGCAGTTCTTC
TRBV5-1,TRBJ2-5,many,TRBD1,CASSLEGAGNQETQYF,TGCGCCAGCAGCTTGGAGGGGGCCGGAAACCAAGAGACCCAGTACTTC
TRBV14,TRBJ2-7,many,-,CASSQDTGHRPYEQYF,TGTGCCAGCAGCCAAGATACAGGACATAGGCCCTACGAGCAGTACTTC
TRBV20-1,TRBJ2-5,-,TRBD2,CSARNYLAGGSRLETQYF,TGCAGTGCTAGAAACTACCTAGCGGGGGGCTCCCGGTTGGAGACCCAGTACTTC
TRBV6-5,TRBJ2-3,few,TRBD2,CASSLAGHTDTQYF,TGTGCCAGCAGTCTAGCGGGCCACACAGATACGCAGTATTTT
TRBV20-1,TRBJ2-2,many,-,CSARGLAKNTGELFF,TGCAGTGCTAGGGGGCTAGCGAAGAACACCGGGGAGCTGTTTTTT
TRBV7-2,TRBJ1-5,many,-,CASSLEEGQPQHF,TGTGCCAGCAGCTTAGAAGAGGGCCAGCCCCAGCATTTT
TRBV7-9,TRBJ2-7,many,TRBD2,CASSPITSGTSYEQYF,TGTGCCAGCAGCCCCATCACTAGCGGCACCTCCTACGAGCAGTACTTC
TRBV25-1,TRBJ1-4,many,TRBD1,CASSERGRTGNEKLFF,TGTGCCAGCAGTGAAAGGGGCCGGACAGGGAATGAAAAACTGTTTTTT
TRBV27,TRBJ1-1,many,TRBD1,CASGTGGLLEAFF,TGTGCCAGCGGGACAGGGGGCCTTTTAGAAGCTTTCTTT
TRBV12-3/TRBV12-4,TRBJ1-2,few,-,CASSSSSQSYGYTF,TGTGCCAGCAGTTCATCCAGCCAGTCCTATGGCTACACCTTC
TRBV20-1,TRBJ2-1,many,-,CSGFSRGGGGDEQFF,TGCAGTGGCTTCTCTAGGGGGGGGGGCGGAGATGAGCAGTTCTTC
TRBV7-2,TRBJ1-2,many,-,CASSLEFTSGYTF,TGTGCCAGCAGCTTAGAATTTACCAGTGGCTACACCTTC
TRBV20-1,TRBJ2-7,many,-,CSARMFSYEQYF,TGCAGTGCTAGAATGTTTTCCTACGAGCAGTACTTC
TRBV6-2/TRBV6-3,TRBJ1-1,many,-,CASSYSRDRITEAFF,TGTGCCAGCAGTTATTCAAGGGATCGGATCACTGAAGCTTTCTTT
TRBV6-5,TRBJ2-2,many,-,CASSYPMMPEQGKLRTGELFF,TGTGCCAGCAGTTACCCTATGATGCCGGAACAGGGAAAGTTAAGGACCGGGGAGCTGTTTTTT
TRBV7-2,TRBJ1-1,many,-,CASSLGDVNTEAFF,TGTGCCAGCAGCTTAGGGGACGTGAACACTGAAGCTTTCTTT
TRBV7-9,TRBJ2-3,many,TRBD2,CASSLVTSGGFVDTQYF,TGTGCCAGCAGCTTAGTGACTAGCGGGGGGTTCGTAGATACGCAGTATTTT
TRBV28,TRBJ2-7,-,-,CASSLAPGTYEQYF,TGTGCCAGCAGTTTAGCCCCAGGTACCTACGAGCAGTACTTC
TRBV29-1,TRBJ2-2,many,TRBD2,CSVGSSGGRTTGELFF,TGCAGCGTTGGGTCTAGCGGGGGCCGAACAACCGGGGAGCTGTTTTTT